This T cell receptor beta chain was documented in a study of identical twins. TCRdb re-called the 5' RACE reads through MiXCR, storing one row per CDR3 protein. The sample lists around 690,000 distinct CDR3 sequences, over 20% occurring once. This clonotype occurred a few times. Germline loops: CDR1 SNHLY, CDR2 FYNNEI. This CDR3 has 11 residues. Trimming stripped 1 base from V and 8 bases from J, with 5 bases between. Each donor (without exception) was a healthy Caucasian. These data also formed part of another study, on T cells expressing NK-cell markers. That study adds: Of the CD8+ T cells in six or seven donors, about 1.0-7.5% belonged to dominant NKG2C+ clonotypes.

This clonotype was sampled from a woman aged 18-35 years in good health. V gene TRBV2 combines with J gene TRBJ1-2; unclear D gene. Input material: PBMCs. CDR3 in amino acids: CASSEGRGYTF. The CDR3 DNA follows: TGTGCCAGCAGTGAAGGTCGGGGCTACACCTTC.